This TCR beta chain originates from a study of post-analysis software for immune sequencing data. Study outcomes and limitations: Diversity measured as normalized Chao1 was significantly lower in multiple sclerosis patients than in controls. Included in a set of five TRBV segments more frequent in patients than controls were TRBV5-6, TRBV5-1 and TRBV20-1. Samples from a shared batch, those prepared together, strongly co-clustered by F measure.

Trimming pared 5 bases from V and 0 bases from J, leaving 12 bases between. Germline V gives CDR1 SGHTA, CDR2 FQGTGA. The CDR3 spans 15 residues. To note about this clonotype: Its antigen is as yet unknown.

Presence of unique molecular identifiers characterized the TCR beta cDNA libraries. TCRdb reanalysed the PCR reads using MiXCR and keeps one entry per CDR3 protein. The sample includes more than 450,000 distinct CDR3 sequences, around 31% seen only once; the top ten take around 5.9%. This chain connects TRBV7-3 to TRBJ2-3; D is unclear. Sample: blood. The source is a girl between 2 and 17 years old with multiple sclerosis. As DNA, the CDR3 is TGTGCCAGCAGCCCACCGGCCTCTAGCACAGATACGCAGTATTTT. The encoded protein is CASSPPASSTDTQYF.